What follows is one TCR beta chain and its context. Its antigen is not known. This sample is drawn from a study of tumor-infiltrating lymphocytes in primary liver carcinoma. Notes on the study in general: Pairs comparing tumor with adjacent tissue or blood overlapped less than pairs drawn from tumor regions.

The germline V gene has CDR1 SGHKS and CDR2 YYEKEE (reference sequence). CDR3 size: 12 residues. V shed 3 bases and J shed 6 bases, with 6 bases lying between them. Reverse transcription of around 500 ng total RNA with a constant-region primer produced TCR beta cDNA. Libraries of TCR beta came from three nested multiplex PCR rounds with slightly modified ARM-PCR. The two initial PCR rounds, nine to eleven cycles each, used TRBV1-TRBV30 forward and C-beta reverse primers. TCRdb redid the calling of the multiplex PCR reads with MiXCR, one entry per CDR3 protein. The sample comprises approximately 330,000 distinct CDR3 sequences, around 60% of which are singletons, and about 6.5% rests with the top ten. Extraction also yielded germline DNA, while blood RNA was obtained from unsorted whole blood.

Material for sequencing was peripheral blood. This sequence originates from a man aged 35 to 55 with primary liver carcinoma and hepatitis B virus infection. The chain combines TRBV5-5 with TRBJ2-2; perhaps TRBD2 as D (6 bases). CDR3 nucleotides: TGTGCCAGCAGCTGGGGGGCCGGGGAGCTGTTTTTT. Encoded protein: CASSWGAGELFF.